This entry describes one T cell receptor beta chain. Primers for the PCR totalled 60 Vbeta and 13 Jbeta. Sequencing was performed with immunoSEQ multiplex PCR; in TCRdb, only in-frame clones are kept and a portion is missing. In all, the sample yields some 110,000 clones. The sample comes from a study of cytomegalovirus exposure and HLA in healthy donors. The CDR3 totals 18 residues. V gave up 3 bases and J gave up 5 bases; unmatched junction bases: 15. Germline CDR1 and CDR2: SNHLY and FYNNEI. The chain couples TRBV2 to TRBJ2-5, with 10 bases aligning to TRBD2. This TCR was recovered from a man between 35 and 55 years old in good health and CMV-seropositive. Sequencing input: PBMCs. The chain's CDR3 is CASSDRVTSGPSGETQYF. The DNA for the CDR3 is TGTGCCAGCAGTGACCGTGTGACTAGCGGGCCCTCAGGGGAGACCCAGTACTTC.